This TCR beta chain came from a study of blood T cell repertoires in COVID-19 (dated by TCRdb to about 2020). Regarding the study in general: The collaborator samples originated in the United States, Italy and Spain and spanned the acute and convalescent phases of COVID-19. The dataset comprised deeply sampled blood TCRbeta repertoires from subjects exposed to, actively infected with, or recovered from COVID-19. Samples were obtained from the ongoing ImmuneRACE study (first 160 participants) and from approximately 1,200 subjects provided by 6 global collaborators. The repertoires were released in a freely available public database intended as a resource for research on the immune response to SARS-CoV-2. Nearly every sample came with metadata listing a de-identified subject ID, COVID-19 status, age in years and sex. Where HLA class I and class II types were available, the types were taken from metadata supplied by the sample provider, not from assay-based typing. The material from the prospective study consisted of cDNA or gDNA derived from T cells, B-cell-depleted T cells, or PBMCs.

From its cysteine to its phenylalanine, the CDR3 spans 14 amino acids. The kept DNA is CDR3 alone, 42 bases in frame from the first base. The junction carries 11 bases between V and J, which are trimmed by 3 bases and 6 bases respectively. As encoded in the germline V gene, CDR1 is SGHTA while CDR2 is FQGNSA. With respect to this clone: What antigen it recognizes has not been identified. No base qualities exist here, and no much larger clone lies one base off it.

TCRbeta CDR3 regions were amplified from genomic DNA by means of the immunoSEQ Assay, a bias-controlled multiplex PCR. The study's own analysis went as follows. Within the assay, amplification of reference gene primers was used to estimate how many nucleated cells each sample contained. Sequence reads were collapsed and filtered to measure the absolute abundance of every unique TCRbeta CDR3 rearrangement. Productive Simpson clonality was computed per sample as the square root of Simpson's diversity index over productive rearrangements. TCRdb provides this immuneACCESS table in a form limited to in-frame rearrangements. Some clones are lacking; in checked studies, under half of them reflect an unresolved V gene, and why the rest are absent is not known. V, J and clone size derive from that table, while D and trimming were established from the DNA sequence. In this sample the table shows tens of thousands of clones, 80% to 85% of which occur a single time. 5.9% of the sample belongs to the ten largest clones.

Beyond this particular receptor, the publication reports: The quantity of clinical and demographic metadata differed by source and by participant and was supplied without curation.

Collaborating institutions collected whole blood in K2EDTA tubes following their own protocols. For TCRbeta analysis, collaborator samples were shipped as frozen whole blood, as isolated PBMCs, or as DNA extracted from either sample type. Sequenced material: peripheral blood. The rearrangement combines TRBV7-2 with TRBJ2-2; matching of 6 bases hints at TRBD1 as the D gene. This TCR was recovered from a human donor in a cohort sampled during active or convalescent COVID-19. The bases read TGTGCCAGCAGCTTTACAGGGAATCCCGGGGAGCTGTTTTTT. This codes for CASSFTGNPGELFF.